The 13 T cell receptor beta chains reported below all come from one sample, sequenced in a study of T cells in Graves' hyperthyroidism and ophthalmopathy. RNA transcripts gave rise to amplified TCR beta CDR3 regions. The HTBI primer set drove a first-round RT-PCR of the TCR CDR3. TCRdb redid the calling of the multiplex PCR reads with MiXCR, one entry per CDR3 protein. Of under 250,000 distinct CDR3 sequences in the sample, around 24% were seen once. Sequencing was performed on blood. These receptors all come from a woman aged 40 to 50 with Graves' ophthalmopathy.

This clonotype was counted ten times or more. Given the absence of the conserved phenylalanine or tryptophan at the CDR3 end, a read error is likely. The chain is built from TRBV5-1 and TRBJ1-1, with D unresolved. Trimming stripped 7 bases from V and 7 bases from J, with 17 bases between. Germline V gives CDR1 SGHRS, CDR2 YFSETQ. The CDR3 extends over 13 amino acids. The CDR3 spells CASSGRGFNEAFL. CDR3 DNA sequence: TGCGCCAGCTCTGGTCGAGGTTTTAATGAAGCTTTCTTG.

This clonotype was seen a few times. The V call is TRBV6-5, the J call TRBJ2-6; D unresolved. The CDR3 extends over 17 amino acids. CDR1 is MNHEY, CDR2 SVGAGI, per germline. V was shortened by 0 bases and J by 4 bases, with 13 bases between the two germline ends. This chain's CDR3 is CASSYSRNRAGANVLTF. CDR3 bases: TGTGCCAGCAGTTACTCCCGGAACAGAGCGGGGGCCAACGTCCTGACTTTC.

The CDR3: CASRNNLNTEAFF. DNA of the CDR3: TGTGCCAGCAGAAACAACCTGAACACTGAAGCTTTCTTT. The chain couples TRBV12-3 or TRBV12-4 to TRBJ1-1; D gene unclear. The CDR3 is made up of 13 amino acids. Trimming pared 6 bases from V and 0 bases from J, leaving 8 bases between.

This clonotype was observed many times. The V and J genes are TRBV18 and TRBJ2-7; 12 nucleotides line up with TRBD2. This CDR3 is built from 15 residues. Germline V CDR1 and CDR2: KGHSH, LQKENI. V was clipped by 4 bases and J by 5 bases; unmatched bases: 6. The CDR3 nucleotides read TGTGCCAGCTCACTTAGGACTAGCGGGACGGACGAGCAGTACTTC. Translated, it gives CASSLRTSGTDEQYF.

This clonotype was seen many times. The gene calls are TRBV15 and TRBJ2-5, with D uncertain. The CDR3 loop spans 16 amino acids. Germline V gene sequence: CDR1 LNHNV, CDR2 YYDKDF (reference sequence). Trimming took 0 bases from V and 5 from J, leaving 16 bases between them. The CDR3 DNA reads TGTGCCACCAGCAGAGAATCCCAAAGGCCTAGGGAGACCCAGTACTTC. This gives the protein CATSRESQRPRETQYF.

This clonotype was observed many times. V and J are TRBV2 and TRBJ2-5; perhaps D is TRBD1 or TRBD2 (5 bases each). Germline-derived CDR1 and CDR2 are SNHLY and FYNNEI. CDR3 size: 15 residues. V was cut by 6 bases and J by 1 base, with 15 bases left in between. CDR3 nucleotides: TGTGCCAGCAGACAACCGGGACGCAGCCAAGAGACCCAGTACTTC. Residues: CASRQPGRSQETQYF.

This clonotype was counted many times. V and J are TRBV28 and TRBJ2-1; 10 bases line up with TRBD2. The CDR3 is 14 residues long. Unmatched junction bases numbered 5, after V lost 5 bases and J lost 7 bases. The germline gives CDR1 MDHEN, CDR2 SYDVKM. CDR3 loop: CASSVGLADNEQFF. DNA of the CDR3: TGTGCCAGCAGTGTAGGACTAGCGGATAATGAGCAGTTCTTC.

This clonotype occurred many times. The chain carries TRBV20-1 and TRBJ1-1; no clear D gene. Germline loops: CDR1 DFQATT, CDR2 SNEGSKA (reference sequence). There are 12 residues in the CDR3. V was trimmed by 3 bases and J by 0 bases, leaving 5 bases between them. The CDR3 bases are TGCAGTGCTAGTGACATGAACACTGAAGCTTTCTTT. Amino acids: CSASDMNTEAFF.

The chain is built from TRBV30 and TRBJ2-7; D not certain. Per the germline V gene, CDR1 is GTSNPN and CDR2 is SVGIG (reference sequence). V gave up 0 bases and J gave up 1 base, with 13 bases separating them. The CDR3 has 15 amino acids. The CDR3 nucleotides read TGTGCCTGGAGTGTTTACAGTCGACATTCCTACGAGCAGTACTTC. Protein: CAWSVYSRHSYEQYF.

V usage is TRBV5-1 and J usage is TRBJ2-7; 8 positions agree with TRBD1. The trim removed 0 bases at V and 5 bases at J, leaving 10 bases unmatched. This CDR3 has 16 amino acids. CDR1 and CDR2 (germline): SGHRS, YFSETQ. This chain's CDR3 is CASSLAGQAVGHEQYF. CDR3 sequence (DNA): TGCGCCAGCAGCTTGGCGGGACAGGCGGTGGGGCACGAGCAGTACTTC. The full variable domain, in which reference TRBV5-1 and TRBJ2-7 provide the parts outside the CDR3, is KAGVTQTPRYLIKTRGQQVTLSCSPISGHRSVSWYQQTPGQGLQFLFEYFSETQRNKGNFPGRFSGRQFSNSRSEMNVSTLELGDSALYLCASSLAGQAVGHEQYFGPGTRLTVT.

Many counts were recorded for this clonotype. The CDR3 sequence is CASRLDQSSYEQYF. CDR3 nucleotides: TGTGCCAGCAGACTTGACCAAAGCTCCTACGAGCAGTACTTC. The gene calls are TRBV6-1 and TRBJ2-7; D is ambiguous. Germline V gives CDR1 MNHNS, CDR2 SASEGT. The CDR3 is made up of 14 amino acids. V shed 6 bases and J shed 0 bases, with 12 bases lying between them.

This clonotype was observed many times. V usage is TRBV28 and J usage is TRBJ2-7; perhaps TRBD1 as D (6 bases). V dropped 7 bases and J dropped 0 bases, with 13 bases sitting between them. Germline CDR1 MDHEN, CDR2 SYDVKM. The CDR3 loop spans 14 amino acids. The CDR3 loop reads CASTRTASSYEQYF. CDR3 nucleotide sequence: TGTGCCAGCACCCGGACAGCTAGCTCCTACGAGCAGTACTTC.

This clonotype is a singleton in its sample. This sequence joins TRBV7-8 and TRBJ1-2; possible D gene TRBD1, 6 bases. Germline values: CDR1 SGHVS, CDR2 FQNEAQ. The CDR3 covers 16 residues. V lost 1 base to trimming and J lost 7 bases, with 19 bases between them. CDR3 sequence reads: CASSLDLGDKPAGYTF. CDR3 sequence (DNA): TGTGCCAGCAGCTTAGATTTGGGGGACAAACCCGCTGGCTACACCTTC.